Listed here are 29 T cell receptor beta chains from one sample, sequenced in a study of cytomegalovirus exposure and HLA in healthy donors. Researchers ran the PCR with 60 Vbeta and 13 Jbeta primers. Only in-frame clones appear in the TCRdb table, and some are missing; sequencing was by immunoSEQ multiplex PCR. The sample carries under 150,000 clones, around 84% recorded once. The sequencing sample was made of PBMCs. The source of these receptors is a man aged 45-65 years in good health and CMV-seronegative.

This clone has only one observation. The chain links TRBV6-1 to TRBJ1-2; D uncertain. CDR1 is MNHNS, CDR2 SASEGT, per germline. The CDR3 runs to 13 residues. V lost 2 bases and J lost 8, with 12 bases in between. As DNA, the CDR3 is TGTGCCAGCAGTGAAAGAGGGTTGGGAGGCTACACCTTC. Residues: CASSERGLGGYTF.

This chain's CDR3 is CASTSGLHNEQFF. DNA of the CDR3: TGTGCCAGCACATCGGGACTCCACAATGAGCAGTTCTTC. V is TRBV27 and J is TRBJ2-1; possibly TRBD2 for D (6 bases). V shed 7 bases and J shed 5 bases, with 12 bases lying between them. The V gene's germline CDR1 is MNHEY and CDR2 SMNVEV (reference sequence). The CDR3 sequence is 13 residues long.

The rearrangement uses TRBV5-1 and TRBJ2-5, with D perhaps TRBD2 (6 bases). The J call may be faulty, since TRBJ2-7 better matches the DNA end. CDR3 size: 15 residues. Germline CDR1 is SGHRS and CDR2 is YFSETQ. CDR3 DNA sequence: TGCGCCAGCAGCCCCGGCGGGACTCGCTCCTACGAGCAGTACTTC. Its protein product is CASSPGGTRSYEQYF.

This chain uses TRBV7-3 with TRBJ2-3; D is undetermined. CDR1 is SGHTA and CDR2 is FQGTGA in the germline V gene. Trimming left V 2 bases short and J 0 bases short, with 9 bases between. This CDR3 is built from 15 residues. In nucleotides, the CDR3 is TGTGCCAGCAGCTTATCGCGTCCTAGCACAGATACGCAGTATTTT. This sequence encodes CASSLSRPSTDTQYF.

The chain joins TRBV7-6 to TRBJ1-1; the D gene is possibly TRBD1 (5 bases). The ends were cut back, 5 bases at V and 4 bases at J, with 14 bases in the middle. The CDR3 extends over 14 amino acids. Germline V CDR1 and CDR2: SGHVS, FNYEAQ. The CDR3 here is CASSVSGGGTEAFF. DNA of the CDR3: TGTGCCAGCAGCGTCTCCGGGGGGGGCACTGAAGCTTTCTTT.

This clone was detected only a few times. The rearrangement joins TRBV4-3 to TRBJ1-1; 8 nucleotides align to TRBD1. CDR1 and CDR2 from the germline V gene are LGHNA and YSLEER. V trimming: 4 bases; J trimming: 7 bases; junction bases outside the gene matches: 5. The CDR3 is made up of 13 amino acids. CDR3 nucleotides: TGCGCCAGCAGCCCGACAGGGGCCAGTGAAGCTTTCTTT. As protein: CASSPTGASEAFF.

The rearrangement joins TRBV9 to TRBJ2-1; TRBD2 matches 11 bases. Per the germline V gene, CDR1 is SGDLS and CDR2 is YYNGEE. The CDR3 has 15 residues. V lost 4 bases and J lost 5; bases outside the gene matches: 5. In DNA, the CDR3 is TGTGCCAGCAGCCTTAGCGGGGGGGCAGACAATGAGCAGTTCTTC. It yields the protein CASSLSGGADNEQFF.

The V and J genes are TRBV30 and TRBJ1-1; 8 nucleotides agree with TRBD1. Germline assignment: CDR1 GTSNPN and CDR2 SVGIG (reference sequence). The ends lost 0 bases at V and 4 bases at J; junction bases unmatched: 7. The CDR3 contains 15 residues. CDR3 amino acids: CAWSVLTGAGTEAFF. The CDR3, as DNA: TGTGCCTGGAGTGTTCTGACAGGGGCGGGCACTGAAGCTTTCTTT.

The J gene is TRBJ1-2, the V gene TRBV13; tentative D call: TRBD1 (6 bases). The V end was cut by 5 bases, the J end by 6 bases, with 19 bases between. The CDR3 runs 15 residues. From germline, CDR1 is PRHDT and CDR2 FYEKMQ (reference sequence). The CDR3 DNA reads as TGTGCCAGCAGCCTCTACGCGGGGGGCGCGAATGGCTACACCTTC. Its translation is CASSLYAGGANGYTF.

The rearrangement joins TRBV4-1 to TRBJ1-1; perhaps TRBD1 as D (6 bases). V lost 1 base and J 0 bases, leaving 21 bases between the germline ends. CDR1 is MGHRA, CDR2 YSYEKL, per germline. CDR3 length equals 19 residues. This CDR3 is CASSQVSRGESRLNTEAFF. CDR3 in DNA: TGCGCCAGCAGCCAAGTTAGCAGGGGTGAAAGTAGATTGAACACTGAAGCTTTCTTT.

The rearrangement joins TRBV6-6 to TRBJ1-1, with 7 bases identical to TRBD1. This CDR3 is built from 16 residues. The junction had 15 bases not matched to a gene; V was cut back by 3 bases and J by 8 bases. Germline V gives CDR1 MNHNY, CDR2 SVGAGI (reference sequence). The CDR3 sequence is CASSYRNLGQRKEAFF. CDR3 in DNA: TGTGCCAGCAGTTATAGGAACTTGGGACAGCGCAAAGAAGCTTTCTTT.

The rearrangement uses TRBV30 and TRBJ2-3, with 8 bases aligning to TRBD2. The CDR3 spans 15 residues. V gave up 5 bases and J gave up 6 bases; unmatched junction bases: 13. Germline V lookup: CDR1 GTSNPN, CDR2 SVGIG (reference sequence). DNA for the CDR3: TGTGCCTGGCTGGAGCGAGGGACTAGGGGGGATACGCAGTATTTT. As protein: CAWLERGTRGDTQYF.

This clone was detected only once. The chain employs TRBV9 and TRBJ2-2, with D unresolved. CDR1 SGDLS and CDR2 YYNGEE come from the germline V gene. The CDR3 has 14 residues. V was trimmed by 6 bases and J by 5 bases, leaving 14 bases between them. CDR3 loop: CASNPSVATGELFF. The CDR3 DNA reads as TGTGCCAGCAATCCCAGCGTGGCGACCGGGGAGCTGTTTTTT.

The V gene is TRBV7-2, the J gene TRBJ2-1; TRBD1 matches 7 bases. Germline CDR1 SGHTA, CDR2 FQGNSA. With V trimmed by 4 bases and J by 2 bases, 2 bases remained unmatched. CDR3 length: 14 amino acids. The chain's CDR3 is CASSSTGAYNEQFF. CDR3 nucleotide sequence: TGTGCCAGCAGCTCTACAGGGGCCTACAATGAGCAGTTCTTC.

The chain joins TRBV10-3 to TRBJ2-7, with 8 bases that match TRBD2. CDR1 is ENHRY and CDR2 is SYGVKD in the germline V gene. CDR3 length: 16 residues. J gave up 2 bases and V 0 bases, and 6 bases lay outside the gene matches. CDR3 nucleotides: TGTGCCATCAGTGAGTCGCCAGCGGGGGTGGCCTACGAGCAGTACTTC. Translated, it gives CAISESPAGVAYEQYF.

The chain uses TRBV9 and TRBJ2-2, with D possibly matching TRBD2 (5 bases). The CDR3 extends over 14 amino acids. Germline CDR1 is SGDLS and CDR2 is YYNGEE. Trimming took 7 bases from V and 0 from J, leaving 10 bases between them. The CDR3 spells CASERISNTGELFF. CDR3 nucleotides: TGTGCCAGCGAGCGGATATCGAACACCGGGGAGCTGTTTTTT.

The chain joins TRBV10-3 to TRBJ2-7; TRBD2 matches 7 bases. V was clipped by 8 bases and J by 7 bases; unmatched bases: 14. The CDR3 loop spans 14 amino acids. CDR1 ENHRY and CDR2 SYGVKD come from the germline V gene. CDR3 sequence reads: CAIWQGQAGREQYF. The CDR3 nucleotides read TGTGCCATCTGGCAGGGTCAAGCGGGGAGGGAGCAGTACTTC.

The chain carries TRBV5-8 and TRBJ2-5; perhaps TRBD2 as D (5 bases). The CDR3 is 13 amino acids. Germline assignment: CDR1 SGHTS and CDR2 YDEGEE. Trimming took off 1 base at V and 5 bases at J, with 9 bases between the two ends. DNA for the CDR3: TGTGCCAGCAGCTTGTACACGGGGGAGACCCAGTACTTC. Translated, it gives CASSLYTGETQYF.

The V gene is TRBV30, the J gene TRBJ1-6; 8 bases are a match to TRBD1. CDR3 size: 16 residues. Germline V gene lookup returns CDR1 GTSNPN and CDR2 SVGIG (reference sequence). With V trimmed by 6 bases and J by 10 bases, 17 bases remained unmatched. For the CDR3, the DNA is TGTGCCTGCTACCTCCCCGACAGGGGAAAGGGCTCACCCCTCCACTTT. Protein sequence: CACYLPDRGKGSPLHF.

The genes are TRBV30 and TRBJ1-2; D ambiguous. The CDR3 covers 12 residues. Trimming stripped 2 bases from V and 4 bases from J, with 8 bases between. Germline assignment: CDR1 GTSNPN and CDR2 SVGIG (reference sequence). CDR3 coding DNA: TGTGCCTGGAGTACCGAGGGCTATGGCTACACCTTC. It codes for CAWSTEGYGYTF. The variable domain in full, with the rest retrieved from reference TRBV30 and TRBJ1-2, is SQTIHQWPATLVQPVGSPLSLECTVEGTSNPNLYWYRQAAGRGLQLLFYSVGIGQISSEVPQNLSASRPQDRQFILSSKKLLLSDSGFYLCAWSTEGYGYTFGSGTRLTVV.

Here the CDR3 reads CASSLTGGANYGYTF. DNA for the CDR3: TGTGCCAGCAGTCTGACAGGGGGAGCTAACTATGGCTACACCTTC. This chain uses TRBV6-5 with TRBJ1-2, with 9 bases matching TRBD1. The CDR3 consists of 15 residues. Germline CDR1 and CDR2: MNHEY and SVGAGI. V shed 5 bases and J 0 bases; nucleotides not matched to a gene: 4.

This chain joins TRBV2 and TRBJ1-4; 8 positions match TRBD1. Trimming cost V 8 bases and J 6 bases; bases outside gene matches: 8. CDR3 length: 14 amino acids. Germline CDR1 reads SNHLY; CDR2 reads FYNNEI. The CDR3 loop reads CASGPGTGYEKLFF. The CDR3 nucleotides read TGTGCCAGCGGACCCGGGACAGGATATGAAAAACTGTTTTTT. The whole variable domain, remainder taken from reference TRBV2 and TRBJ1-4, is EPEVTQTPSHQVTQMGQEVILRCVPISNHLYFYWYRQILGQKVEFLVSFYNNEISEKSEIFDDQFSVERPDGSNFTLKIRSTKLEDSAMYFCASGPGTGYEKLFFGSGTQLSVL.

This clone showed up just once. The genes are TRBV7-6 and TRBJ1-1; a possible D gene is TRBD1 (6 bases). V was shortened by 1 base and J by 0 bases, with 12 bases between the two germline ends. This CDR3 contains 16 residues. Germline V gives CDR1 SGHVS, CDR2 FNYEAQ. CDR3 sequence: CASSLGAGEMNTEAFF. CDR3 sequence (DNA): TGTGCCAGCAGCTTAGGTGCAGGGGAGATGAACACTGAAGCTTTCTTT.

V gene TRBV27 combines with J gene TRBJ2-1; D is undetermined. Trimming took off 1 base at V and 0 bases at J, with 7 bases between the two ends. This CDR3 contains 15 residues. Germline V gene sequence: CDR1 MNHEY, CDR2 SMNVEV (reference sequence). CDR3: CASSLWSTSYNEQFF. Written as DNA, the CDR3 is TGTGCCAGCAGTTTATGGAGTACCTCCTACAATGAGCAGTTCTTC.

This chain connects TRBV5-1 to TRBJ1-1; D gene uncertain. CDR1 and CDR2 (germline): SGHRS, YFSETQ. With 1 base removed from V and 6 bases from J, the gap between germline ends came to 10 bases. The CDR3 extends over 13 amino acids. The CDR3 nucleotides are TGCGCCAGCAGCTTGACGGGGATGGCTGAAGCTTTCTTT. Translated, it gives CASSLTGMAEAFF.

This clone has just one count. This chain links TRBV6-1 with TRBJ2-7; D ambiguous. Per germline, CDR1 MNHNS and CDR2 SASEGT. The CDR3 is made up of 13 amino acids. Trimming took off 3 bases at V and 0 bases at J, with 6 bases between the two ends. DNA for the CDR3: TGTGCCAGCAGTGATCCGCGCTCCTACGAGCAGTACTTC. Its protein product is CASSDPRSYEQYF.

J is TRBJ1-5 and V is TRBV18; perhaps TRBD1 as D (5 bases). Germline V lookup: CDR1 KGHSH, CDR2 LQKENI. The CDR3 has 13 amino acids. Between the trimmed V and J ends, which lost 5 bases and 4 bases, there was a span of 9 bases. In DNA form, the CDR3 reads TGTGCCAGCTCATTGGACAAAAATCAGCCCCAGCATTTT. Its translation: CASSLDKNQPQHF.

This sequence joins TRBV6-5 and TRBJ1-1; the match to TRBD1 covers 9 bases. The CDR3 consists of 14 residues. With V trimmed by 6 bases and J by 1 base, 3 bases remained unmatched. Germline V gene lookup returns CDR1 MNHEY and CDR2 SVGAGI. The CDR3 coding sequence is TGTGCCAGCAGGAGGACAGGGGCGAACACTGAAGCTTTCTTT. Translating gives CASRRTGANTEAFF.

Comments on this clone: This same CDR3 is encoded by further DNA sequences in the sample. The genes are TRBV28 and TRBJ1-1; D is perhaps TRBD1 (5 bases). This CDR3 is built from 14 residues. Germline V lookup: CDR1 MDHEN, CDR2 SYDVKM. V gave up 10 bases and J gave up 8 bases, with 23 bases separating them. CDR3 sequence reads: CATTVSRVRGEAFF. The CDR3 DNA reads as TGTGCCACCACAGTTTCAAGGGTTAGGGGCGAAGCTTTCTTT.